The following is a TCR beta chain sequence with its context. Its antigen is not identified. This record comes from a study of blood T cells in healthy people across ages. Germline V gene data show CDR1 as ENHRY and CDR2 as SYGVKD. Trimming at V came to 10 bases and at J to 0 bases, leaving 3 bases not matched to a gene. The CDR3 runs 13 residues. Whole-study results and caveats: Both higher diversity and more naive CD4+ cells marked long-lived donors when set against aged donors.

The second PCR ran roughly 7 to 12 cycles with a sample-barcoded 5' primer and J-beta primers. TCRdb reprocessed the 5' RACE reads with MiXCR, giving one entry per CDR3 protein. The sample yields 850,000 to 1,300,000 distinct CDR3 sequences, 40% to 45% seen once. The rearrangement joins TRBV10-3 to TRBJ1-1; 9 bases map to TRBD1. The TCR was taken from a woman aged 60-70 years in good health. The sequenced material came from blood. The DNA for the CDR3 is TGTGCCAGTACAGGGGGCATGAACACTGAAGCTTTCTTT. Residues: CASTGGMNTEAFF.